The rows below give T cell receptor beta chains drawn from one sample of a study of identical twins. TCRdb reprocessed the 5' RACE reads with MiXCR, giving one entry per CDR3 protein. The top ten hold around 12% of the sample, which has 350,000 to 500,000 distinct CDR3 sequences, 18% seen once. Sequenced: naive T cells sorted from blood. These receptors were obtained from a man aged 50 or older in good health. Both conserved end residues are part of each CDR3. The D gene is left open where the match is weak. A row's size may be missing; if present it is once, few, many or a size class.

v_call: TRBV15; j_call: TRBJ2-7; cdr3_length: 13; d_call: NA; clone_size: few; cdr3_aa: CATSRESIYEQYF; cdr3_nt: TGTGCCACCAGCAGAGAAAGCATCTACGAGCAGTACTTC
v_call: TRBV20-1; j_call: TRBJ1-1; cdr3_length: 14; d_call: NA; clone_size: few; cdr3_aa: CSASLLGSYAEAFF; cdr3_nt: TGCAGTGCTAGCCTCCTTGGGAGCTACGCTGAAGCTTTCTTT
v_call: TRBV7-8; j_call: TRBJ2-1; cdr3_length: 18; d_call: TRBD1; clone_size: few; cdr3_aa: CASNPTRVDRGHANEQFF; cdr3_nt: TGTGCCAGCAATCCGACAAGGGTCGACAGGGGGCACGCCAATGAGCAGTTCTTC
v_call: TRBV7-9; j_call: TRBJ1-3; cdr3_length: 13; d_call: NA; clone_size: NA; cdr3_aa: CASSSTVGNTIYF; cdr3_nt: TGTGCCAGCAGCTCGACGGTAGGAAACACCATATATTTT
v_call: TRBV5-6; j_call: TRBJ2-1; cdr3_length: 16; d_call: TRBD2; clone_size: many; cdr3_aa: CASSLGLAGGFNEQFF; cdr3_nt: TGTGCCAGCAGCTTGGGTTTGGCGGGGGGGTTCAATGAGCAGTTCTTC
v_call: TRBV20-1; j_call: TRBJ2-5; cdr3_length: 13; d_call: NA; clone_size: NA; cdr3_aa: CSARRTSQETQYF; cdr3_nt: TGCAGTGCTAGAAGGACTTCTCAAGAGACCCAGTACTTC
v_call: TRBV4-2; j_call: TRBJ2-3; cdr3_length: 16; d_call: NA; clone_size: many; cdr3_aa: CASSQPEGPYTDTQYF; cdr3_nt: TGTGCCAGCAGCCAACCTGAGGGCCCATACACAGATACGCAGTATTTT
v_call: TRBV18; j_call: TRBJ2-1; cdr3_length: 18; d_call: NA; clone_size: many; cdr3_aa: CASSPYPTDGRSYNEQFF; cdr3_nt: TGTGCCAGCTCACCTTACCCTACGGACGGAAGATCCTACAATGAGCAGTTCTTC
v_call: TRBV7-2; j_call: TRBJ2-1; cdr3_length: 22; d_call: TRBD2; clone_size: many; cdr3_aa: CASSFLAGVRGSVGRRINEQFF; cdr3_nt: TGTGCCAGCAGCTTCCTAGCGGGAGTTAGGGGGAGTGTTGGCCGTCGGATCAATGAGCAGTTCTTC
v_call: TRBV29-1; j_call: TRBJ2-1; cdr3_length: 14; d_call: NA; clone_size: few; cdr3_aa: CSVEEAAGYNEQFF; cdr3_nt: TGCAGCGTTGAGGAGGCAGCGGGTTACAATGAGCAGTTCTTC
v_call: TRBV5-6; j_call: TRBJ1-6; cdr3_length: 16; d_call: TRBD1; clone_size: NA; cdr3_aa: CASSSIDRDHNSPLHF; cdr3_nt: TGTGCCAGCAGCTCCATCGACAGGGACCATAATTCACCCCTCCACTTT
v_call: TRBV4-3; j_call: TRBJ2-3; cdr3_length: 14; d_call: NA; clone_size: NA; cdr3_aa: CASSQDRGVDTQYF; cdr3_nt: TGCGCCAGCAGCCAAGATAGGGGGGTAGATACGCAGTATTTT
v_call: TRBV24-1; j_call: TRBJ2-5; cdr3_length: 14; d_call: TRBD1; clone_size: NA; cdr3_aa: CANPQDRAKETQYF; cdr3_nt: TGTGCCAACCCACAGGACAGGGCAAAAGAGACCCAGTACTTC
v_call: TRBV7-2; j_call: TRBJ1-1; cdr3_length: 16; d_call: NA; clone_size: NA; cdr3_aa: CASSSSTGHELGEAFF; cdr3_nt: TGTGCCAGCAGCTCAAGTACGGGACATGAGCTAGGTGAAGCTTTCTTT
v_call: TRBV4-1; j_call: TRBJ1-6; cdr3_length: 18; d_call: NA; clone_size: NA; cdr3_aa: CASSQVVDNNPYNSPLHF; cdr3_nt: TGCGCCAGCAGCCAAGTCGTGGACAACAATCCCTATAATTCACCCCTCCACTTT
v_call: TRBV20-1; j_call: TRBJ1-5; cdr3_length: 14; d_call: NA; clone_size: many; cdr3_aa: CSARAGNSNQPQHF; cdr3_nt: TGCAGTGCTAGAGCAGGGAATAGCAATCAGCCCCAGCATTTT
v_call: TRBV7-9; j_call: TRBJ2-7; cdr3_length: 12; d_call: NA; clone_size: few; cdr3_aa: CASSRDRSEQYF; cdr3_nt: TGTGCCAGCAGTCGCGACAGGAGTGAGCAGTACTTC
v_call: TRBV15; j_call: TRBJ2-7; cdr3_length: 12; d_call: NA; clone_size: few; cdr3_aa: CATSRDGYEQYF; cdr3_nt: TGTGCCACCAGCAGAGACGGCTACGAGCAGTACTTC
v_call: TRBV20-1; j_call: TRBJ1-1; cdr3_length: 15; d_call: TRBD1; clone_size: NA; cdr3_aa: CSARELTGASTEAFF; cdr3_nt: TGCAGTGCTAGAGAACTGACAGGGGCGAGCACTGAAGCTTTCTTT
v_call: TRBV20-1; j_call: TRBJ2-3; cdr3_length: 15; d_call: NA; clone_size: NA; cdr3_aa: CSANDRGSGTDTQYF; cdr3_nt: TGCAGTGCTAACGACCGGGGGAGCGGCACAGATACGCAGTATTTT
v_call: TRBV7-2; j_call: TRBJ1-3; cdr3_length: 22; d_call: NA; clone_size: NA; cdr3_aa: CASRRSSRVHYLTETSGNTIYF; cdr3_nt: TGTGCCAGCAGGCGTTCTTCGAGGGTCCACTACCTGACGGAGACCTCTGGAAACACCATATATTTT
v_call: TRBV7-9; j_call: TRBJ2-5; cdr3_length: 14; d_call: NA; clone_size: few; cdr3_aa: CASSKGTGPETQYF; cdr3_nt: TGTGCCAGCAGCAAGGGGACGGGGCCGGAGACCCAGTACTTC
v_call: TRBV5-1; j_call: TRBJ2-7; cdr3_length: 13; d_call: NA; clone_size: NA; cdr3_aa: CASSLRSEHEQYF; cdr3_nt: TGCGCCAGCAGCCTACGATCGGAACACGAGCAGTACTTC
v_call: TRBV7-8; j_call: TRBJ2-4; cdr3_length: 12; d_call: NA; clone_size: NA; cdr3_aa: CASSVGSNIQYF; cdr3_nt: TGTGCCAGCAGCGTCGGATCAAACATTCAGTACTTC
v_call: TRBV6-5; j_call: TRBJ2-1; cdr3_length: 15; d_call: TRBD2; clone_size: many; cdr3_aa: CASSYSSLAGLGQFF; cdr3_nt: TGTGCCAGCAGTTACTCGTCCCTAGCGGGGTTAGGGCAGTTCTTC
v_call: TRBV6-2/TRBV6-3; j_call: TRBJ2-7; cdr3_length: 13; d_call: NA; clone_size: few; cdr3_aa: CASSLYSSDEQYF; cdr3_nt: TGTGCCAGCAGCCTGTATTCCTCGGACGAGCAGTACTTC
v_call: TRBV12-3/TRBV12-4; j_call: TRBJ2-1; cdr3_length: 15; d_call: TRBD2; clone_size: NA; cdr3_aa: CASSFLLADNNEQFF; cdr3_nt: TGTGCCAGCAGTTTTTTACTAGCGGATAACAATGAGCAGTTCTTC
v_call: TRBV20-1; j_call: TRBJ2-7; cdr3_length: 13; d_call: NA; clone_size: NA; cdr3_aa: CSASRDGTYEQYF; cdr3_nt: TGCAGTGCTTCCCGGGACGGGACCTACGAGCAGTACTTC
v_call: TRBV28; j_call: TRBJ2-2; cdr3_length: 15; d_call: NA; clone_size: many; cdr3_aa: CASSFSTTNTGELFF; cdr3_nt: TGTGCCAGCAGTTTTTCTACAACGAACACCGGGGAGCTGTTTTTT
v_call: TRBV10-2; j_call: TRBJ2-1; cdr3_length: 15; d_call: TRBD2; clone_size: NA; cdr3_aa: CASKGSGGTNNEQFF; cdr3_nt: TGCGCCAGCAAGGGTAGCGGGGGGACCAACAATGAGCAGTTCTTC
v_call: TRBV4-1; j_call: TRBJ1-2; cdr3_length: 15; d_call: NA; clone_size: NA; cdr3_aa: CASSQVLGTSNGYTF; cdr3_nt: TGCGCCAGCAGCCAAGTTCTGGGGACGTCCAATGGCTACACCTTC
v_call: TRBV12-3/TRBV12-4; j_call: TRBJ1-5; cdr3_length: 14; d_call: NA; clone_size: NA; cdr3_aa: CASSFTRSSQPQHF; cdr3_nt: TGTGCCAGCAGTTTTACCAGGTCGAGTCAGCCCCAGCATTTT
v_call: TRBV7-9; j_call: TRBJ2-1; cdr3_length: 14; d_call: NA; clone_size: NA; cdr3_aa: CASSLAPGGGPQFF; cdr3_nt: TGTGCCAGCAGCTTAGCCCCCGGGGGCGGCCCCCAGTTCTTC
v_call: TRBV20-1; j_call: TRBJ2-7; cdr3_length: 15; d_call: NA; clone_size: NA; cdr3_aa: CSARDLTGVSYEQYF; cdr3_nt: TGCAGTGCTAGAGATCTGACAGGAGTATCCTACGAGCAGTACTTC
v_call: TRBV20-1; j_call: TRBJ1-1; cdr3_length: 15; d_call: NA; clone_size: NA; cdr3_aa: CSARATESGHTEAFF; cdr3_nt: TGCAGTGCTAGAGCGACAGAGAGCGGTCACACTGAAGCTTTCTTT
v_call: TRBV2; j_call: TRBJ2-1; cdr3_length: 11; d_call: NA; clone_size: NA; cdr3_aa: CASSDPDEQFF; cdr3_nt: TGTGCCAGCAGTGATCCGGATGAGCAGTTCTTC
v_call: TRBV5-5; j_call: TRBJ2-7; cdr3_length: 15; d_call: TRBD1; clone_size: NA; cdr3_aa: CASSAPTGMVYEQYF; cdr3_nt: TGTGCCAGCAGCGCACCGACAGGGATGGTCTACGAGCAGTACTTC
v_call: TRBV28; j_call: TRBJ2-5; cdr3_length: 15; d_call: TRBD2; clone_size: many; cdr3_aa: CATGEGLPRGETQYF; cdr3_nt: TGTGCCACCGGGGAGGGACTACCCCGAGGGGAGACCCAGTACTTC
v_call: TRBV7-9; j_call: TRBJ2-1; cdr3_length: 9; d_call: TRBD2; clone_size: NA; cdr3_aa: CATGGEQFF; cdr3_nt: TGTGCCACCGGGGGGGAGCAGTTCTTC
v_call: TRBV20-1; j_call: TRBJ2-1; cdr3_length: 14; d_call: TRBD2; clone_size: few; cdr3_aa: CSAFIAGGVHEQFF; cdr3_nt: TGCAGTGCGTTTATAGCGGGGGGGGTCCATGAGCAGTTCTTC
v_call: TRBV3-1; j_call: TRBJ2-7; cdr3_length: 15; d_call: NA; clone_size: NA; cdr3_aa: CASSQGVGLTNEQYF; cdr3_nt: TGTGCCAGCAGCCAAGGCGTCGGACTTACGAACGAGCAGTACTTC
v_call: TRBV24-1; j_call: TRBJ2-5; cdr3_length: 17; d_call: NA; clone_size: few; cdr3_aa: CATSVFKLGQEQETQYF; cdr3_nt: TGTGCCACCAGTGTATTCAAACTGGGCCAGGAGCAAGAGACCCAGTACTTC
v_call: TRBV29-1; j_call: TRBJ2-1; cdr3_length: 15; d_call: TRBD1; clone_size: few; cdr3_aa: CSVATGTGGLNEQFF; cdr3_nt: TGCAGCGTTGCCACCGGGACAGGGGGTCTAAATGAGCAGTTCTTC
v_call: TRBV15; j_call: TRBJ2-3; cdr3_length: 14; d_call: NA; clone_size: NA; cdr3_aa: CATSGQQSTDTQYF; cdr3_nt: TGTGCCACGAGCGGACAGCAAAGCACAGATACGCAGTATTTT
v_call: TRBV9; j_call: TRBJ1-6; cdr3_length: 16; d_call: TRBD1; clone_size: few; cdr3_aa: CASSASGTAYNSPLHF; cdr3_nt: TGTGCCAGCAGCGCTTCCGGGACAGCCTATAATTCACCCCTCCACTTT
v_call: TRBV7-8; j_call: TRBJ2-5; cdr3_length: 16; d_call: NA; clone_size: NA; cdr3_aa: CASSLKGWGGRVTQYF; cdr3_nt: TGTGCCAGCAGCTTAAAGGGCTGGGGCGGGCGGGTGACCCAGTACTTC
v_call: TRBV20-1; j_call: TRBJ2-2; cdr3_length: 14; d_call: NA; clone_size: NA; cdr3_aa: CSASASGNTGELFF; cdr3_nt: TGCAGTGCTAGTGCGAGCGGAAACACCGGGGAGCTGTTTTTT
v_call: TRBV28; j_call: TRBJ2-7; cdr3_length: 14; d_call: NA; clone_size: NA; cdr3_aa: CASRRRQSTFEQYF; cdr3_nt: TGTGCCAGCCGACGTCGACAGAGCACCTTCGAGCAGTACTTC
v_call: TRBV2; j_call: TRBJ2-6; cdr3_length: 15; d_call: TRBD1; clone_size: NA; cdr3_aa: CASWQGASGANVLTF; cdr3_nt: TGTGCCAGTTGGCAGGGGGCATCTGGGGCCAACGTCCTGACTTTC
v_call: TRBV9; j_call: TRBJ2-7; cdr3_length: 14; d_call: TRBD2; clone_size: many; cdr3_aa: CASSTVAGTYEQYF; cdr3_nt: TGTGCCAGCAGCACAGTAGCGGGGACCTACGAGCAGTACTTC
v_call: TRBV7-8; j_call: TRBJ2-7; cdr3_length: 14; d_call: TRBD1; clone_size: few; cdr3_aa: CASSWTGIGYEQYF; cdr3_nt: TGTGCCAGCAGCTGGACAGGGATTGGCTACGAGCAGTACTTC
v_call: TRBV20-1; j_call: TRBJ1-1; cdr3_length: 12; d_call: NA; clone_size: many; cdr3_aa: CSARRVNTEAFF; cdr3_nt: TGCAGTGCTAGGAGGGTTAACACTGAAGCTTTCTTT
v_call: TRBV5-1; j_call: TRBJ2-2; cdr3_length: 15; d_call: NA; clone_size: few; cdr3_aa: CASSPRGTNTGELFF; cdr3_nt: TGCGCCAGCAGCCCCAGAGGAACGAACACCGGGGAGCTGTTTTTT
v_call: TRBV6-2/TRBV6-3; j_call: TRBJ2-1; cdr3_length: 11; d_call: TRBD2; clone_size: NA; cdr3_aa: CASSGGLEQFF; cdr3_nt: TGTGCCAGCAGTGGGGGACTAGAGCAGTTCTTC
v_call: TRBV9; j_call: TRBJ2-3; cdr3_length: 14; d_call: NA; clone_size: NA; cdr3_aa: CASSPTSRSDTQYF; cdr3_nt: TGTGCCAGCAGCCCGACTAGTAGATCAGATACGCAGTATTTT
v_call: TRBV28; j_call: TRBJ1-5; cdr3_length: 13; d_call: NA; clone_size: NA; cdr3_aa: CASRLPDSQPQHF; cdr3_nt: TGTGCCAGCAGGCTCCCGGACAGTCAGCCCCAGCATTTT
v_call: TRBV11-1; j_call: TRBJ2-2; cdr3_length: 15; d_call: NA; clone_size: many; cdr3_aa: CASSKLGRATGELFF; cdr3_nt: TGTGCCAGCAGCAAACTAGGAAGGGCCACCGGGGAGCTGTTTTTT
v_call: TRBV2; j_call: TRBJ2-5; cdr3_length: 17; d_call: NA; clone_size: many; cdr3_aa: CASNHNRVSLARETQYF; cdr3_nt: TGTGCCAGCAACCACAACAGGGTTAGTTTGGCCCGGGAGACCCAGTACTTC
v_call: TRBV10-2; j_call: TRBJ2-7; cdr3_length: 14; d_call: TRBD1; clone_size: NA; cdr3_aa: CASSYRDRSHEQYF; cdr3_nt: TGCGCCAGCAGTTACCGGGACAGAAGCCACGAGCAGTACTTC